This T cell receptor (beta chain) was retrieved from a study of T cells in Graves' hyperthyroidism and ophthalmopathy. Points from the study as a whole: The majority of expanded thyroid clonotypes above 0.001 also appeared in blood.

Regions amplified from RNA transcripts were the TCR beta CDR3 regions. First-round RT-PCR targeting the TCR CDR3 was performed with the HTBI primer set. TCRdb re-derived calls from the multiplex PCR reads in MiXCR, one entry per CDR3 protein. The top ten clones hold approximately 4.2% of a sample with hundreds of thousands of distinct CDR3 sequences, about 14% of them seen once. Ophthalmopathy in the patients scored at least 3 on Clinical Activity Score and at least 4 on NOSPECS grade, lasting under 3 months. Each diagnosis drew on symptoms, thyroxine, TRAb, thyroid ultrasound and orbital computed tomography findings. A note on this clonotype: Its antigen is as yet unknown.

Germline loops: CDR1 MNHNS, CDR2 SASEGT. Deletions cut 7 bases from V and 3 bases from J, with 16 bases between. The CDR3 has 14 residues. The chain has TRBV6-1 and TRBJ2-7, with D perhaps TRBD2 (6 bases). The source material was blood. This TCR was sampled from a woman in her thirties or forties with Graves' ophthalmopathy. CDR3 nucleotide sequence: TGTGCCAGCACCCCCCGGGGTAGCGGCTACGAGCAGTACTTC. Translated: CASTPRGSGYEQYF.